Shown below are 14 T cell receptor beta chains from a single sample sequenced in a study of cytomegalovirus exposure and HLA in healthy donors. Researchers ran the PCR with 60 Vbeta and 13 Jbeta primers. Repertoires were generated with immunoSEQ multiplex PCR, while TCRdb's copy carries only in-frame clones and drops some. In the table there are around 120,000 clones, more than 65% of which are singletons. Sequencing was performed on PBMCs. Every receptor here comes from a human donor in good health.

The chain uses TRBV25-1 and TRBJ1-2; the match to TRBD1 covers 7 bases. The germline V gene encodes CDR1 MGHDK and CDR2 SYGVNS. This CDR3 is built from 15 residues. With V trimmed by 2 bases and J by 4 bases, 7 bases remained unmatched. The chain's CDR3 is CASSERDRPLYGYTF. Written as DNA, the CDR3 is TGTGCCAGCAGTGAACGGGACAGACCCCTCTATGGCTACACCTTC.

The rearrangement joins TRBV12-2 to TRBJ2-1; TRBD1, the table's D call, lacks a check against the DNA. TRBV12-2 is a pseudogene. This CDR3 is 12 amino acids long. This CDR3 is CARRGQYNEQFF. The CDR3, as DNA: TGTGCAAGACGGGGACAGTACAATGAGCAGTTCTTC.

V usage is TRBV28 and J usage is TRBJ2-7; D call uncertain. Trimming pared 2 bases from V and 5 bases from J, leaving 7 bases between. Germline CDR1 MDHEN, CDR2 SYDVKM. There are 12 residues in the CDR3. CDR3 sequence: CASSLGLNEQYF. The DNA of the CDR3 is TGTGCCAGCAGTTTAGGGCTGAACGAGCAGTACTTC.

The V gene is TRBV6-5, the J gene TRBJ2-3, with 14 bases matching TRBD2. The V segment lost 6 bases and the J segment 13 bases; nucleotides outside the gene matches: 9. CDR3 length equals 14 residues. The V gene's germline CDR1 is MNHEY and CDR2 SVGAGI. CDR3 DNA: TGTGCCAGCAGACCGGGACTAGCGGGAGTTGTGGAGTATTTT. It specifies CASRPGLAGVVEYF.

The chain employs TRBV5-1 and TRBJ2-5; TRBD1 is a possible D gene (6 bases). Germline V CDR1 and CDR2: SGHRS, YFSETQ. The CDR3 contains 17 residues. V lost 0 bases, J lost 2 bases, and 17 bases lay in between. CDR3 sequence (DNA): TGCGCCAGCAGCTTGGGTGTCGGGACAAAGGTTCAAGAGACCCAGTACTTC. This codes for CASSLGVGTKVQETQYF.

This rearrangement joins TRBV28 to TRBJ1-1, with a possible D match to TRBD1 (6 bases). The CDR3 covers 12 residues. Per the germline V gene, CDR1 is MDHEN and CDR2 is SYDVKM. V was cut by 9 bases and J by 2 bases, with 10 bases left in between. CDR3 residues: CASNRVNTEAFF. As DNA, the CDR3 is TGTGCCAGTAACAGGGTCAACACTGAAGCTTTCTTT.

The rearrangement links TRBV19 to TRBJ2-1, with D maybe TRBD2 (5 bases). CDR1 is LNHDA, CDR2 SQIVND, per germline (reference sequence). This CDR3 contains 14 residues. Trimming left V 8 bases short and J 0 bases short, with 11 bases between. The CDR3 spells CASHRDNSYNEQFF. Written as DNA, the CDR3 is TGTGCCAGTCACCGGGATAACTCCTACAATGAGCAGTTCTTC.

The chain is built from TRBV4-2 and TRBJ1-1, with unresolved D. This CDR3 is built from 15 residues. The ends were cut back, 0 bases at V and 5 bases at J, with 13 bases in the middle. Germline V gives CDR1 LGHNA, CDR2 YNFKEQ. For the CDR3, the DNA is TGTGCCAGCAGCCAAGATCTAGCGGCTCTGACTGAAGCTTTCTTT. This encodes CASSQDLAALTEAFF.

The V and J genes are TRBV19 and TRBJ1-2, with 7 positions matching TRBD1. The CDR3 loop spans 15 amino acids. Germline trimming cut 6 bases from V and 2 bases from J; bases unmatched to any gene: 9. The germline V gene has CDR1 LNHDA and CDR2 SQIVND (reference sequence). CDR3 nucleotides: TGTGCCAGTAGGACCGGAGGGGGCTCGAACTATGGCTACACCTTC. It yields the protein CASRTGGGSNYGYTF.

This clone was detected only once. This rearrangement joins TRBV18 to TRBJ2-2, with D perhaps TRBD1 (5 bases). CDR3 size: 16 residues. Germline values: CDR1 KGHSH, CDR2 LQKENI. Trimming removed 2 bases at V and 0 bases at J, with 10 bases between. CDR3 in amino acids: CASSPRKQANTGELFF. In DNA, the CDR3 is TGTGCCAGCTCACCAAGGAAACAGGCGAACACCGGGGAGCTGTTTTTT.

The CDR3: CASSDRETSSTDTQYF. In DNA, the CDR3 is TGTGCCAGCAGTGATCGGGAGACCTCCAGCACAGATACGCAGTATTTT. This sequence joins TRBV2 and TRBJ2-3; weak D call: TRBD2 (6 bases). V lost 3 bases and J 0 bases, leaving 13 bases between the germline ends. Germline V CDR1 and CDR2: SNHLY, FYNNEI. CDR3 size: 16 residues.

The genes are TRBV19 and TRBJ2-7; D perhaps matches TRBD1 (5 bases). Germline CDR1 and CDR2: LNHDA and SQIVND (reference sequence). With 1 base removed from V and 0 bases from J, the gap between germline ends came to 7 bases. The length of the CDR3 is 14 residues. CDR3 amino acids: CASSIAGASYEQYF. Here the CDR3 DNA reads TGTGCCAGTAGTATAGCTGGGGCCTCCTACGAGCAGTACTTC.

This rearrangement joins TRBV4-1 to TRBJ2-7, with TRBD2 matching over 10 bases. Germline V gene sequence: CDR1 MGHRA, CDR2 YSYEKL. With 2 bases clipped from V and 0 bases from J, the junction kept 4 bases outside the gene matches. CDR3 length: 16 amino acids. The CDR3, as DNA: TGCGCCAGCAGCCAACCTAGCGGGAGTAACTCCTACGAGCAGTACTTC. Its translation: CASSQPSGSNSYEQYF.

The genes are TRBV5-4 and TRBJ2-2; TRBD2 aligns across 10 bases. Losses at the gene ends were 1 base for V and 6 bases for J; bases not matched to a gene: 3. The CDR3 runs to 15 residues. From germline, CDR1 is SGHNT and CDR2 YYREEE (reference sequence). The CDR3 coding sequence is TGTGCCAGCAGCTTGCGGCTAGCGGGAGCCGGGGAGCTGTTTTTT. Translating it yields CASSLRLAGAGELFF.